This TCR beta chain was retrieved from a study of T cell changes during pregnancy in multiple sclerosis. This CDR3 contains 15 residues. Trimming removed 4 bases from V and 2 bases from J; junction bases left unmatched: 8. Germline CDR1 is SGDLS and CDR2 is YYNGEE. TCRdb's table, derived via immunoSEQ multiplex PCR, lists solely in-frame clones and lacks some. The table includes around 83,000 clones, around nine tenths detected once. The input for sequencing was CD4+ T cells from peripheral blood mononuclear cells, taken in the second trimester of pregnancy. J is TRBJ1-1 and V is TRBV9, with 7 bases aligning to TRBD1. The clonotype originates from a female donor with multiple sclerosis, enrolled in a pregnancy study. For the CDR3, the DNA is TGTGCCAGCAGCCCAGGCGGACAGGTTAACACTGAAGCTTTCTTT. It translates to CASSPGGQVNTEAFF.